The clone carrying this TCR beta chain came up many times. The target antigen is unknown. The record originates from a study of regulatory T cells in long-lasting Graves disease. Whole-study results and caveats: Shared public clonotypes totalled about 2,800 in persistent patients, compared with about 970 in new patients.

As to time point: newly diagnosed GD, antithyroid drugs for less than 3 months. The TCR library was made from RNA that had been extracted from PBMCs in TRIzol. Germline V lookup: CDR1 DFQATT, CDR2 SNEGSKA (reference sequence). V was cut by 0 bases and J by 1 base, with 6 bases left in between. The CDR3 runs 13 residues. Through Arm-PCR of CDR3 regions and iRepertoire HTBI primers, TCR beta libraries were built. Per the study methods: The samples yielded 62 TRBV and approximately 15 TRBJ segments. TCRdb re-analysed the multiplex PCR reads in MiXCR, keeping a single row per CDR3 protein. TCRdb, not the original authors, processed these V and J calls. Among about 400,000 distinct CDR3 sequences listed, about 17% were seen once. These data were also reused for a study on T cells in Graves' hyperthyroidism and ophthalmopathy. Turning to that study: The study used the HTBI primer set for a first-round RT-PCR of the TCR CDR3. Patients with ophthalmopathy were separated from those with stable hyperthyroidism by a 13 V-J model.

The chain joins TRBV20-1 to TRBJ1-1; D unresolved. The sequences come from peripheral blood mononuclear cells (PBMCs), collected at new diagnosis, from a patient treated with antithyroid drugs. This TCR came from a woman between 18 and 29 years old with Graves disease. The CDR3 DNA reads TGCAGTGCTAGAGATTTGGCGAACACTGAAGCTTTCTTT. Protein: CSARDLANTEAFF.